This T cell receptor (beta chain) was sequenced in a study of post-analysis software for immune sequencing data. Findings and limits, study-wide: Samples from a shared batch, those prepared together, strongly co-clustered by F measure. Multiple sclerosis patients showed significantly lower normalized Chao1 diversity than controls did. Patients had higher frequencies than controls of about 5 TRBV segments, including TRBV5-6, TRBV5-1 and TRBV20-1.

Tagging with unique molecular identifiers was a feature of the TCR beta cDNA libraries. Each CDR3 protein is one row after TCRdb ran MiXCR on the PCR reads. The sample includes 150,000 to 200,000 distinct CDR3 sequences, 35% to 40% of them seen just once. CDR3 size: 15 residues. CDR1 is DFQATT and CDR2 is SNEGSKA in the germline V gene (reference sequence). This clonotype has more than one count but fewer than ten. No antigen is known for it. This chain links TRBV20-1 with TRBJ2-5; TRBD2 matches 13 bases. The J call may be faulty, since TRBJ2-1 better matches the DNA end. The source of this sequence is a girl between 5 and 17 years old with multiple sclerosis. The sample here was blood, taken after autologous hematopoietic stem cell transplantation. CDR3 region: CSADPGLAGQETQFF. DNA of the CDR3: TGCAGTGCAGATCCGGGACTAGCGGGACAAGAGACCCAGTTCTTC.